This TCR beta chain is from a study of blood T cell repertoires in COVID-19. Original processing methods: Quantification of nucleated cells was approximated via reference gene primer amplification. Some clones are missing from TCRdb's copy, which holds only in-frame ones; the method was immunoSEQ multiplex PCR. Clone size and V and J calls were adopted from that table, with D and trimming inferred from the DNA. The repertoire consists of under 300,000 clones, with 80% to 90% occurring once and the leading ten covering roughly 9.6%. This sequence was found in a woman in her seventies with acute or convalescent COVID-19. Material: peripheral blood.

The CDR3 DNA follows: TGTGCCAGTAATCGTTTCGGGTCTAATCAGCCCCAGCATTTT. It translates to CASNRFGSNQPQHF. J is TRBJ1-5 and V is TRBV19; D unresolved. The germline V and J ends were trimmed by 7 bases and 4 bases, with 14 bases remaining between them. The CDR3 length is 14 residues. The germline gives CDR1 LNHDA, CDR2 SQIVND (reference sequence).